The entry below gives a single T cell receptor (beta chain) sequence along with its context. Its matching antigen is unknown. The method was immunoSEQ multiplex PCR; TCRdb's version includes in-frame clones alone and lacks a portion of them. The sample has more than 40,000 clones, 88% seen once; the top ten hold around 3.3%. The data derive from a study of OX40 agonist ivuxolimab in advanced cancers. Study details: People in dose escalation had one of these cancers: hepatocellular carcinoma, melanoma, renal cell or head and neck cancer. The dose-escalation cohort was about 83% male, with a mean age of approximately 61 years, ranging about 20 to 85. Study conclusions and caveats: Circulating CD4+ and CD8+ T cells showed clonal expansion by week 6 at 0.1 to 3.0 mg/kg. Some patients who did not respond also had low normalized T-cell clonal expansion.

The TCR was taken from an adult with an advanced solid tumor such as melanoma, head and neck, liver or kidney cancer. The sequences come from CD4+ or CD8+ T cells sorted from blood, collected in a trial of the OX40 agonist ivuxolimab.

The CDR3 protein is CASSLAGQGGNIQYF. In DNA, the CDR3 is TGTGCCAGCAGCTTAGCGGGACAGGGAGGAAACATTCAGTACTTC. The chain uses TRBV7-3 and TRBJ2-4; TRBD1 matches at 9 bases. Trimming took 2 bases from V and 6 from J; bases not matched to a gene: 5. Germline loops: CDR1 SGHTA, CDR2 FQGTGA. The CDR3 extends over 15 amino acids. Based on the CDR3 plus reference TRBV7-3 and TRBJ2-4, the full variable domain is GAGVSQTPSNKVTEKGKYVELRCDPISGHTALYWYRQSLGQGPEFLIYFQGTGAADDSGLPNDRFFAVRPEGSVSTLKIQRTERGDSAVYLCASSLAGQGGNIQYFGAGTRLSVL.